The sequence of this TCR beta chain was determined in a study of cytomegalovirus exposure and HLA in healthy donors. Study details: The same platform was used for the 90 to 150 validation repertoires as for the approximately 730 first-cohort repertoires, as reported in a later analysis. Study-level points and caveats: According to the study, 180 or so TCR beta chains were cytomegalovirus-associated. Rarity characterized most TCR sequences, yet some public TCRs appeared in many donors.

This clone was recorded once. As yet, its antigen is unknown. TCRdb's copy holds only in-frame clones and misses some; the assay was immunoSEQ multiplex PCR. Of under 200,000 clones in the sample, about 90% were seen once. The V gene's germline CDR1 is SGHTA and CDR2 FQGTGA. The CDR3 spans 14 residues. The V and J ends lost 6 bases and 3 bases, in that order; junction bases with no gene match: 5. The sequenced sample consisted of PBMCs. This clonotype was sampled from a man between 18 and 29 years old in good health and CMV-seropositive. The chain uses TRBV7-3 and TRBJ2-7; 10 bases line up with TRBD1. The CDR3 DNA reads as TGTGCCAGCAGTGCCGGGACAGGGGTCTACGAGCAGTACTTC. As protein: CASSAGTGVYEQYF.